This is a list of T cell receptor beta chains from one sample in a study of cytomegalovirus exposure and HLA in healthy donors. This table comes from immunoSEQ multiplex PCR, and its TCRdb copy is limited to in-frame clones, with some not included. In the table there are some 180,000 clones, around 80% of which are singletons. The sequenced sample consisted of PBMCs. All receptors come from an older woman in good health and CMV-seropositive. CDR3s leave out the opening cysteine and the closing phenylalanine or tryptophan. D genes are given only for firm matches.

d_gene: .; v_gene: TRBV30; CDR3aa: AWTTRGSAYNEQF
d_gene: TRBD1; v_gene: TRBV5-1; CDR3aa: ASRRTGGDEQY
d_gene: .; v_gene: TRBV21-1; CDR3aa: ASRETAGDFPSSYEQY
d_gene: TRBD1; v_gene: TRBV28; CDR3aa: ASSLLGTGGHYEQY
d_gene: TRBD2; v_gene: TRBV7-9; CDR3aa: ASSLSGTSGYEQY
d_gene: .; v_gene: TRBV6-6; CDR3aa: ASSYGGLGETQY
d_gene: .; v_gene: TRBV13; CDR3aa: ASSLGQSNSPLH
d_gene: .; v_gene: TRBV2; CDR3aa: ASTLQAGSLGYT
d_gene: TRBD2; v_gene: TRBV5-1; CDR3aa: ASSLESGLVSDTQY
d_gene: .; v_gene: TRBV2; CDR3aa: ASSDPVGTEAF
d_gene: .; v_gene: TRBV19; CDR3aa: ATKSGELF
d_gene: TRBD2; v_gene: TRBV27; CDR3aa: ASSRRTQTSGVKETQY
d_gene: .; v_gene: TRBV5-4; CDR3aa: ASSPGGRYEKLF
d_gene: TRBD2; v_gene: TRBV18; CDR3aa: ASSPRSGSGSPYEQY
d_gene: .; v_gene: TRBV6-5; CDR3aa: ASSYLRGRTEAF
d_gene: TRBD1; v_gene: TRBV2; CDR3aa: ASRGQYEQY
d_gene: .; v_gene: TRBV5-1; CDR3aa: ASSSTGVATNEKLF
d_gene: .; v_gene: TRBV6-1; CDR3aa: ASREQGPLGTEAF
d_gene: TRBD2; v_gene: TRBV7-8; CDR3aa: ASSPPGLAAYNEQF
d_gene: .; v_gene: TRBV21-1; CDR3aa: ASSKGWDRLPNQPQH
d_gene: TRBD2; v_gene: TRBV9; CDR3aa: ASSTSTSGGSGANGLT
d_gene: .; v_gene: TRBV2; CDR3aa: ASSDWGVGNQPQH
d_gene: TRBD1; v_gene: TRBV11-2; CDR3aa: ASSPTGVLAGELF
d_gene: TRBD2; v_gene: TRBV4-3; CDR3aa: ASSQESSGGGTDTQY
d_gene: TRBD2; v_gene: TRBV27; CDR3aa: ASSLSGEGTDTQY
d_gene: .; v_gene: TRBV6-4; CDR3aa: ANQTKETIEQY
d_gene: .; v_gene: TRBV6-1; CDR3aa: ASKQQLNTEAF
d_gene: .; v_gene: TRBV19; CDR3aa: ASSTSGHYEQY
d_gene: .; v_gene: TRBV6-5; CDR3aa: ASRATGELF
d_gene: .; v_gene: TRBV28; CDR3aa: ASHPTGPPGNQPQH